This TCR beta chain was observed in a study of T cell responses to AZD1222 COVID-19 vaccine. Findings of the study overall: At study baseline, merely roughly 6 AZD1222 recipients were seropositive. Vaccine-associated CD4 TCRs ranged over spike, dominating at 160-218 and 743-854. In a largely white British group with more females than males, clonal diversity was possibly underestimated. Of spike-specific TCRs, nearly half reportedly target regions left unmutated in variants.

In regard to this clone: Its antigen is undetermined.

TCRdb keeps only in-frame clones here, not all; method: immunoSEQ multiplex PCR. The sample holds 100,000 to 150,000 clones, approximately 82% seen once. This CDR3 has 13 amino acids. Trimming pared 5 bases from V and 7 bases from J, leaving 15 bases between. Germline V gene lookup returns CDR1 MDHEN and CDR2 SYDVKM. Sequenced material: peripheral blood, taken 28 days after the second AZD1222 dose. This sequence joins TRBV28 and TRBJ2-7; a weak D match, TRBD2 (6 bases). This TCR derives from an adult who received the AZD1222 COVID-19 vaccine. The CDR3 protein is CASSPHGREEQYF. CDR3 in DNA: TGTGCCAGCAGTCCTCACGGCCGGGAGGAGCAGTACTTC.